These 31 T cell receptor beta chains came from one sample sequenced in a study of blood T cells in healthy people across ages. The use of a sample-barcoded 5' primer and a J-beta primer mix characterized a second PCR of about 7 to 12 cycles. MiXCR, applied by TCRdb to the 5' RACE reads, yields one record per CDR3 protein. The sample lists fewer than 900,000 distinct CDR3 sequences; roughly 44% were seen once. Sequences were obtained from blood. These receptors were taken from a woman aged 55 to 70 in good health.

The chain couples TRBV7-9 to TRBJ2-5; the match to TRBD2 covers 8 bases. The CDR3 sequence is 12 residues long. V lost 7 bases to trimming and J lost 5 bases; unmatched junction nucleotides: 3. Germline V gene lookup returns CDR1 SEHNR and CDR2 FQNEAQ (reference sequence). Here the CDR3 reads CASTRGGETQYF. The CDR3 coding sequence is TGTGCCAGCACACGGGGGGGTGAGACCCAGTACTTC.

The CDR3 DNA reads TGTGCCAGCAACTTCGTCGGGACTAGCGGTAGCACAGATACGCAGTATTTT. It codes for CASNFVGTSGSTDTQYF. This chain links TRBV7-2 with TRBJ2-3, with 11 positions matching TRBD2. V dropped 7 bases and J dropped 0; count of bases not matched to a gene: 9. Germline lookup yields CDR1 SGHTA and CDR2 FQGNSA. The CDR3 consists of 17 residues.

The rearrangement links TRBV29-1 to TRBJ2-5; D could derive from TRBD1 or TRBD2 (5 bases each). The CDR3 length is 12 residues. V was trimmed by 3 bases and J by 7 bases, leaving 12 bases between them. CDR1 SQVTM and CDR2 ANQGSEA come from the germline V gene. The CDR3 region is CSVEGLAGTQYF. The DNA for the CDR3 is TGCAGCGTTGAGGGGCTAGCCGGGACCCAGTACTTC.

This rearrangement joins TRBV6-2 or TRBV6-3 to TRBJ1-1; the D is unclear. Germline V gives CDR1 MNHEY, CDR2 SVGEGT. This CDR3 comprises 13 residues. V was clipped by 7 bases and J by 0 bases, with 9 bases between them. The CDR3, as DNA: TGTGCCAGCACCCAGGAGCTGAACACTGAAGCTTTCTTT. Protein product: CASTQELNTEAFF.

This chain joins TRBV4-1 and TRBJ2-3, with 9 bases lining up with TRBD2. The CDR3 is 13 amino acids. The germline gives CDR1 MGHRA, CDR2 YSYEKL. V was pared by 6 bases and J by 6 bases, with 4 bases of the junction left unmatched. CDR3 sequence (DNA): TGCGCCAGCAGATCTAGCGGGGTGGATACGCAGTATTTT. Its translation is CASRSSGVDTQYF.

The V gene is TRBV28, the J gene TRBJ2-1, with D unclear. The length of the CDR3 is 12 residues. CDR1 MDHEN and CDR2 SYDVKM come from the germline V gene. Trimming took 4 bases from V and 9 from J, leaving 10 bases between them. The CDR3 here is CASSWITGEQFF. The CDR3 DNA is TGTGCCAGCAGTTGGATAACGGGTGAGCAGTTCTTC.

This clonotype was observed a few times. V and J are TRBV2 and TRBJ2-7; the D gene is possibly TRBD1 (6 bases). V shed 3 bases and J shed 7 bases, with 19 bases lying between them. Germline CDR1 reads SNHLY; CDR2 reads FYNNEI. This CDR3 is built from 15 residues. CDR3 in amino acids: CASSELRDTPLEQYF. The CDR3 DNA follows: TGTGCCAGCAGTGAGCTTCGGGACACTCCCCTGGAGCAGTACTTC.

This chain links TRBV5-6 with TRBJ2-1, with 9 nucleotides matching TRBD1. V was pared by 3 bases and J by 10 bases, with 8 bases of the junction left unmatched. Germline V gene lookup returns CDR1 SGHDT and CDR2 YYEEEE. The CDR3 runs to 14 residues. The DNA for the CDR3 is TGTGCCAGCAGCTACAGGACAGGGGATAGGGAGCAGTTCTTC. Translation: CASSYRTGDREQFF.

Worth noting for this clonotype: With a much larger clone just one base away, this may be a read error. This chain joins TRBV6-5 and TRBJ2-1; D uncertain. The CDR3 loop spans 15 amino acids. The germline V and J ends were trimmed by 6 bases and 2 bases, with 14 bases remaining between them. The germline gives CDR1 MNHEY, CDR2 SVGAGI. The CDR3 sequence is CASRISESTYNEQFF. As DNA, the CDR3 is TGTGCCAGCAGGATAAGCGAGTCTACCTACAATGAGCAGTTCTTC.

This clonotype was seen only a few times. This chain joins TRBV20-1 and TRBJ2-7, with D possibly TRBD2 on 6 matching bases. Trimming cost V 0 bases and J 2 bases, with 14 bases left between them. Germline lookup yields CDR1 DFQATT and CDR2 SNEGSKA (reference sequence). The CDR3 consists of 15 residues. The CDR3 reads CSARDISGSTYEQYF. CDR3 nucleotide sequence: TGCAGTGCTAGAGACATTAGCGGATCGACCTACGAGCAGTACTTC.

The chain couples TRBV15 to TRBJ1-4; D gene unclear. Deletions cut 3 bases from V and 0 bases from J, with 11 bases between. This CDR3 region has 16 residues. Germline V gives CDR1 LNHNV, CDR2 YYDKDF (reference sequence). The CDR3 nucleotides read TGTGCCACCAGCAGTGGTCGGTTCGCAACTAATGAAAAACTGTTTTTT. Translating it yields CATSSGRFATNEKLFF.

The chain recombines TRBV29-1 with TRBJ1-1; D might be TRBD1 (6 bases). Germline CDR1 reads SQVTM; CDR2 reads ANQGSEA. V shed 6 bases and J shed 3 bases, with 17 bases lying between them. The length of the CDR3 is 14 residues. CDR3 sequence reads: CSVARDTRDTEAFF. For the CDR3, the DNA is TGCAGCGTGGCCCGGGACACCAGGGACACTGAAGCTTTCTTT. Full variable domain (missing parts from reference TRBV29-1 and TRBJ1-1): SAVISQKPSRDICQRGTSLTIQCQVDSQVTMMFWYRQQPGQSLTLIATANQGSEATYESGFVIDKFPISRPNLTFSTLTVSNMSPEDSSIYLCSVARDTRDTEAFFGQGTRLTVV.

This chain joins TRBV10-2 and TRBJ2-1; TRBD2 matches 8 bases. The CDR3 is 16 residues long. Germline CDR1 and CDR2: WSHSY and SAAADI. The V and J ends lost 0 bases and 7 bases, in that order; junction bases with no gene match: 8. The CDR3 is CASSESPGLGGNEQFF. In DNA, the CDR3 is TGCGCCAGCAGTGAGTCCCCGGGACTAGGGGGGAATGAGCAGTTCTTC.

Concerning this clonotype itself: A much larger clone differs by one base, so this may be a read error. The rearrangement links TRBV29-1 to TRBJ2-1, with 10 bases that match TRBD2. The CDR3 has 13 residues. CDR1 and CDR2 from the germline V gene are SQVTM and ANQGSEA. The CDR3 region has the DNA TGCAGCGGAGGACTAGCGGCGGACAATGGGCAGTTCTTC. Amino acids: CSGGLAADNGQFF.

Of note for this clonotype: The CDR3 ends on some other residue instead of the conserved phenylalanine or tryptophan, so this is likely a read error. V and J are TRBV20-1 and TRBJ2-1, with 14 bases matching TRBD2. The trim removed 6 bases at V and 7 bases at J, leaving 8 bases unmatched. The CDR3 spans 15 residues. Germline CDR1 and CDR2: DFQATT and SNEGSKA (reference sequence). CDR3 sequence reads: CSATTSGRVLNEQFL. CDR3 nucleotide sequence: TGCAGTGCGACGACTAGCGGGAGGGTGCTTAATGAGCAGTTCTTG.

The rearrangement joins TRBV12-3 or TRBV12-4 to TRBJ1-1, with D hard to call. The V end lost 6 bases, the J end lost 4 bases, and 6 bases lay between the germline ends. The CDR3 length is 11 residues. CDR3 sequence: CASRGITEAFF. The CDR3 DNA reads TGTGCCAGCAGAGGCATCACTGAAGCTTTCTTT.

J is TRBJ1-2 and V is TRBV6-5, with 8 bases identical to TRBD1. V lost 6 bases and J lost 7; bases outside the gene matches: 13. CDR3 size: 15 residues. Germline V gene lookup returns CDR1 MNHEY and CDR2 SVGAGI. CDR3 sequence reads: CASSVGQGYRLGYTF. The CDR3, as DNA: TGTGCCAGCAGCGTAGGACAGGGATACCGTCTTGGCTACACCTTC.

The rearrangement links TRBV20-1 to TRBJ2-1, with D unresolved. CDR3 length: 15 residues. Looked up from germline, CDR1 is DFQATT and CDR2 is SNEGSKA (reference sequence). V lost 6 bases and J lost 5, with 20 bases in between. The CDR3 DNA follows: TGCAGTGCCCGCAGACTGCGGAAGCCAGACAATGAGCAGTTCTTC. Protein product: CSARRLRKPDNEQFF.

The rearrangement joins TRBV20-1 to TRBJ1-2; tentatively, D is TRBD1 (6 bases). The CDR3 contains 12 residues. The V end was cut by 3 bases, the J end by 8 bases, with 13 bases between. Per the germline V gene, CDR1 is DFQATT and CDR2 is SNEGSKA (reference sequence). This chain's CDR3 is CSARDSKGGYTF. CDR3 DNA: TGCAGTGCTAGGGACAGCAAAGGGGGCTACACCTTC.

J is TRBJ1-5 and V is TRBV2, with TRBD1 identical over 7 bases. Trimming at V came to 5 bases and at J to 9 bases, leaving 10 bases not matched to a gene. CDR1 and CDR2 (germline): SNHLY, FYNNEI. The CDR3 is made up of 14 amino acids. The CDR3 DNA is TGTGCCAGCAGTAAGGGACAGCCTGGGGGGCCCCAGCATTTT. Translated: CASSKGQPGGPQHF.

This sequence joins TRBV29-1 and TRBJ2-2; no clear D. Germline-derived CDR1 and CDR2 are SQVTM and ANQGSEA. The V gene lost 7 bases and the J gene lost 0 bases, with 15 bases spanning the gap. This CDR3 has 15 residues. CDR3 region: CSAIARSANTGELFF. The CDR3 region has the DNA TGCAGCGCTATAGCTAGGAGCGCGAACACCGGGGAGCTGTTTTTT.

V is TRBV4-2 and J is TRBJ2-7; D might be TRBD2 (7 bases). Germline V CDR1 and CDR2: LGHNA, YNFKEQ. The V end was cut by 11 bases, the J end by 4 bases, with 15 bases between. This CDR3 has 12 residues. The chain's CDR3 is CAPPRGGYEQYF. The CDR3 nucleotides are TGTGCCCCCCCGAGGGGGGGTTACGAGCAGTACTTC.

The CDR3 DNA is TGTGCCAGCAGTCCAGGACTAGCGCCCATCGAGCAGTTCTTC. Residues: CASSPGLAPIEQFF. The genes are TRBV7-2 and TRBJ2-1; 9 nucleotides agree with TRBD2. The junction had 10 bases not matched to a gene; V was cut back by 6 bases and J by 10 bases. The CDR3 is 14 amino acids. In germline, CDR1 is SGHTA, CDR2 FQGNSA.

The chain uses TRBV6-2 or TRBV6-3 and TRBJ1-2; 8 bases are shared with TRBD1. The junction had 8 bases not matched to a gene; V was cut back by 5 bases and J by 3 bases. This CDR3 has 15 residues. Per germline, CDR1 MNHEY and CDR2 SVGEGT. In DNA form, the CDR3 reads TGTGCCAGCAGTACCGGACCAGGGGGCGACTATGGCTACACCTTC. Encoded protein: CASSTGPGGDYGYTF.

Of note for this clonotype: A much larger clone differs by one base, so this may be a read error. The V call is TRBV12-3 or TRBV12-4, the J call TRBJ1-1; D gene unclear. The V end lost 8 bases, the J end lost 4 bases, and 17 bases lay between the germline ends. The CDR3 sequence is 14 residues long. In DNA form, the CDR3 reads TGTGCCAGCGGTCCCACCAAGGTCGGCACTGAAGCTTTCTTT. This sequence encodes CASGPTKVGTEAFF.

This clonotype came up a few times. This rearrangement joins TRBV28 to TRBJ2-4; D possibly matches TRBD1 or TRBD2 (7 bases each). The CDR3 contains 16 residues. Germline V gives CDR1 MDHEN, CDR2 SYDVKM. V lost 5 bases, J lost 3 bases, and 17 bases lay in between. The CDR3 is CASSPTGAGVKNIQYF. The CDR3 DNA follows: TGTGCCAGCAGTCCTACAGGGGCGGGGGTCAAAAACATTCAGTACTTC.

CDR3 bases: TGTGCCAGCAGCACCTCCCTAGGGGGGGCAGATACGCAGTATTTT. Amino acid sequence: CASSTSLGGADTQYF. This chain uses TRBV11-3 with TRBJ2-3; D is perhaps TRBD2 (7 bases). The germline gives CDR1 SGHNT, CDR2 YENEEA. The length of the CDR3 is 15 residues. The germline V and J ends were trimmed by 5 bases and 4 bases, with 16 bases remaining between them.

The V call is TRBV6-5, the J call TRBJ1-2; TRBD1 agrees at 11 bases. J gave up 5 bases and V 2 bases, and 7 bases lay outside the gene matches. The V gene's germline CDR1 is MNHEY and CDR2 SVGAGI. CDR3 length: 16 amino acids. The chain's CDR3 is CASSYIRTGGSYGYTF. The CDR3 DNA follows: TGTGCCAGCAGTTACATCCGGACAGGGGGCTCATATGGCTACACCTTC.

This clonotype was recorded a few times. The rearrangement uses TRBV5-1 and TRBJ2-7; D call uncertain. V lost 4 bases and J lost 5, with 19 bases in between. The CDR3 runs 15 residues. Germline V gene sequence: CDR1 SGHRS, CDR2 YFSETQ. CDR3 coding DNA: TGCGCCAGCAGCGCACGTCGGACCCCGTTGGACGAGCAGTACTTC. It is translated as CASSARRTPLDEQYF. Full variable domain (outside the CDR3, taken from reference TRBV5-1 and TRBJ2-7): KAGVTQTPRYLIKTRGQQVTLSCSPISGHRSVSWYQQTPGQGLQFLFEYFSETQRNKGNFPGRFSGRQFSNSRSEMNVSTLELGDSALYLCASSARRTPLDEQYFGPGTRLTVT.

This clonotype has more than one count but fewer than ten. The chain's CDR3 is CSAREGAQNTEAFF. Here the CDR3 DNA reads TGCAGTGCTAGAGAGGGGGCCCAGAACACTGAAGCTTTCTTT. The rearrangement links TRBV20-1 to TRBJ1-1, with D possibly TRBD1 on 6 matching bases. Trimming left V 0 bases short and J 1 base short, with 9 bases between. The germline V gene encodes CDR1 DFQATT and CDR2 SNEGSKA (reference sequence). The CDR3 spans 14 residues.

The rearrangement links TRBV5-1 to TRBJ2-5; TRBD2 matches 7 bases. The CDR3 has 16 residues. Losses at the gene ends were 4 bases for V and 3 bases for J; bases not matched to a gene: 12. Per the germline V gene, CDR1 is SGHRS and CDR2 is YFSETQ. The CDR3 sequence: CASSAGDLLKKETQYF. The CDR3, as DNA: TGCGCCAGCAGCGCGGGGGACCTGCTAAAAAAAGAGACCCAGTACTTC.